This T cell receptor beta chain came from a study of stem cell transplantation in POMP-related autoinflammatory disease (dated by TCRdb to the early 2020s). Notes on the research overall: It was hypothesized that MHC class I-dependent CD8+ T-cell differentiation and positive selection are impaired by defective thymoproteasomes, resulting in skewing of the TRB repertoire. Before transplant, CD4+ naive T-cell skewing, low CD8+ T-cell proportions, and reduced T-cell cytokine secretion were observed in patients. The effect of POMP deficiency on T-cell receptor beta repertoire diversity and CDR3 characteristics was assessed by high-throughput TRB sequencing. Findings and caveats that apply to the study as a whole: PRAID patients showed a restricted number of unique TRB V-J gene pairings. In PRAID patients, the trend toward increased clonality and lower diversity reached statistical significance only for regulatory T cells. A trend toward lower TRB diversity and higher clonality was observed in PRAID patients across all analyzed T-cell subsets.

The time point label of this sample denotes: before hematopoietic stem cell transplant. PRAID was a condition in which autoinflammation came alongside prominent immunodeficiency. Prior to TRB sequencing, T-cell subsets (conventional T cells, CD8+ T cells, regulatory T cells, T follicular helper cells) were sorted. The receptor library was made with the immunoSEQ multiplex PCR assay. Per the source publication's procedure: Shannon entropy, which takes clonal size distribution into account, was used to quantify repertoire diversity. Clonotype distribution inequality was measured with the Gini-Simpson index (Simpson_1-D). Imported from immuneACCESS, the table was reduced by TCRdb to in-frame sequences with V and J called. These copies leave out some clones; in studies compared against another copy, an unresolved V gene accounts for under half, and the cause of the remainder is not known. For V, J and clone size, that table is used; D and trimming come from the DNA. The sample records approximately 30,000 clones, 88% of which are singletons. Clones ranked in the top ten supply under 0.75% of the sample.

According to the germline V gene, CDR1 reads SGHRS and CDR2 reads YFSETQ. The CDR3 starts with the cysteine, ends with the phenylalanine, and has 13 residues. Of all the DNA, just the CDR3 is kept, 39 bases in frame from base 1. V loses 1 base of germline sequence and J loses 3 bases, and the interval between the two ends is 7 bases. Turning to this clone: There is no known antigen for this receptor. Base quality data are lacking; no much larger clone is found one base away.

The sample was CD4+ T cells from PBMCs, taken before stem cell transplantation. The chain uses TRBV5-1 and TRBJ2-5; a confident D gene designation cannot be given. The sequence was obtained from a human donor with POMP-related autoinflammation and immune dysregulation (PRAID). CDR3 sequence: CASSLLLEETQYF. The nucleotide sequence is given as TGCGCCAGCAGCTTGTTGCTAGAAGAGACCCAGTACTTC.